Below are 16 T cell receptor beta chains sequenced from a single sample in a study of T cells in Graves' hyperthyroidism and ophthalmopathy. Amplified regions were TCR beta CDR3 sequences from RNA transcripts. First-round RT-PCR with HTBI primers amplified the TCR CDR3 region. MiXCR, run by TCRdb on the multiplex PCR reads, gives a single entry per CDR3 protein. Altogether approximately 400,000 distinct CDR3 sequences are present, roughly 15% being singletons, with the ten largest covering around 19%. The sample consisted of blood. The receptors come from a woman in her 30s with Graves' ophthalmopathy.

A remark on this clonotype: The junction shows a germline mismatch at one end, possibly a read error. The chain couples TRBV12-3 or TRBV12-4 to TRBJ1-1; D may be TRBD1 (6 bases). The CDR3 is made up of 14 amino acids. CDR3 sequence reads: CASSQQGMNTEALF. DNA for the CDR3: TGTGCCAGCAGTCAACAGGGTATGAACACTGAAGCTCTCTTT.

V and J are TRBV7-2 and TRBJ1-5; 11 bases line up with TRBD1. CDR1 and CDR2 from the germline V gene are SGHTA and FQGNSA. V dropped 2 bases and J dropped 5; count of bases not matched to a gene: 5. This CDR3 is 16 amino acids long. The CDR3 region is CASSLTGQGADQPQHF. The DNA of the CDR3 is TGTGCCAGCAGCTTAACTGGACAGGGGGCAGATCAGCCCCAGCATTTT.

This clonotype was counted ten times or more. The chain recombines TRBV2 with TRBJ2-1; D ambiguous. CDR3 length: 15 amino acids. Germline CDR1 SNHLY, CDR2 FYNNEI. V was shortened by 5 bases and J by 7 bases, with 18 bases between the two germline ends. CDR3 bases: TGTGCCAGCAGTAGGGTGGTAGGCCAAGGGAATGAGCAGTTCTTC. Its protein is CASSRVVGQGNEQFF. Full variable domain (rest looked up from reference TRBV2 and TRBJ2-1): EPEVTQTPSHQVTQMGQEVILRCVPISNHLYFYWYRQILGQKVEFLVSFYNNEISEKSEIFDDQFSVERPDGSNFTLKIRSTKLEDSAMYFCASSRVVGQGNEQFFGPGTRLTVL.

This clonotype came up many times. The chain combines TRBV7-9 with TRBJ2-7; possibly TRBD2 for D (6 bases). This CDR3 region has 16 residues. V dropped 1 base and J dropped 6 bases, with 19 bases sitting between them. Germline CDR1 SEHNR, CDR2 FQNEAQ (reference sequence). The CDR3 sequence is CASSLEQDYLRFEQYF. In DNA form, the CDR3 reads TGTGCCAGCAGCTTAGAACAGGACTATTTACGATTCGAGCAGTACTTC.

The chain joins TRBV20-1 to TRBJ2-1; D call uncertain. Germline-derived CDR1 and CDR2 are DFQATT and SNEGSKA (reference sequence). This CDR3 spans 13 amino acids. Trimming pared 5 bases from V and 2 bases from J, leaving 10 bases between. The CDR3 here is CSARDETYNEQFF. In DNA, the CDR3 is TGCAGTGCTCGTGACGAGACCTACAATGAGCAGTTCTTC.

This clonotype was detected ten times or more. As DNA, the CDR3 is TGTGCCAGCAGTTTCTTTAATTCACCCCTCCACTTT. Its protein is CASSFFNSPLHF. This sequence joins TRBV2 and TRBJ1-6; D is ambiguous. Germline V gives CDR1 SNHLY, CDR2 FYNNEI. The CDR3 sequence is 12 residues long. V was trimmed by 5 bases and J by 6 bases, leaving 5 bases between them.

Ten or more counts support this clonotype. The rearrangement joins TRBV6-1 to TRBJ1-4, with D uncertain. The CDR3 sequence is 14 residues long. Germline V CDR1 and CDR2: MNHNS, SASEGT. The V end was cut by 4 bases, the J end by 6 bases, with 12 bases between. CDR3 region: CASSVRDGDEKLFF. CDR3 nucleotides: TGTGCCAGCAGTGTGAGGGATGGTGATGAAAAACTGTTTTTT.

Regarding this clonotype: This may come from a read error, since a much larger clone is one base off. V gene TRBV28 combines with J gene TRBJ2-3; 8 bases agree with TRBD1. CDR1 is MDHEN, CDR2 SYDVKM, per germline. Germline trimming cut 3 bases from V and 4 bases from J; bases unmatched to any gene: 12. CDR3 length: 17 amino acids. The CDR3 coding sequence is TGTGCCAGCAGTTTGCTCCCCGGGGGACAGGACCCAGATACGCAGTATTTT. This gives the protein CASSLLPGGQDPDTQYF.

Here the CDR3 DNA reads TGCGCCAGCAGCCAAGATTTTTTGACTAGCCTTTTGTACGAGCAGTACTTC. This encodes CASSQDFLTSLLYEQYF. The J gene is TRBJ2-7, the V gene TRBV4-1; 7 nucleotides match TRBD2. The CDR3 has 17 residues. After removal of 0 bases from V and 4 bases from J, the junction contained 12 bases not matched to a gene. CDR1 and CDR2 (germline): MGHRA, YSYEKL.

This chain links TRBV9 with TRBJ1-2; 9 positions agree with TRBD1. CDR1 and CDR2 from the germline V gene are SGDLS and YYNGEE. Germline trimming cut 0 bases from V and 4 bases from J; bases unmatched to any gene: 4. The CDR3 covers 15 residues. CDR3 DNA sequence: TGTGCCAGCAGCGTAGATGACAGGGGGGGCTATGGCTACACCTTC. Translating gives CASSVDDRGGYGYTF.

This clonotype showed up many times. The V gene is TRBV6-2 or TRBV6-3, the J gene TRBJ2-7; D gene uncertain. V was cut by 4 bases and J by 5 bases, with 21 bases left in between. CDR1 and CDR2 (germline): MNHEY, SVGEGT. This CDR3 has 16 residues. The CDR3 DNA is TGTGCCAGCAGTTCCGAAAACCGGGTCCCCTGGAACGAGCAGTACTTC. This sequence encodes CASSSENRVPWNEQYF.

This clonotype was recorded at least ten times. The chain carries TRBV12-3 or TRBV12-4 and TRBJ2-2; D gene unclear. The V end lost 2 bases, the J end lost 1 base, and 5 bases lay between the germline ends. This CDR3 contains 14 residues. CDR3 DNA sequence: TGTGCCAGCAGTTTAAACAGGAACACCGGGGAGCTGTTTTTT. It encodes CASSLNRNTGELFF.

A remark on this clonotype: This sequence may be a read error, since a much larger clone differs from it by one base. The chain joins TRBV27 to TRBJ2-2; D might be TRBD1 (6 bases). With 3 bases removed from V and 6 bases from J, the gap between germline ends came to 23 bases. CDR1 is MNHEY and CDR2 is SMNVEV in the germline V gene (reference sequence). The CDR3 is 18 residues long. The CDR3 sequence: CASSFYTGSQACSGELFF. As DNA, the CDR3 is TGTGCCAGCAGTTTCTATACAGGGTCGCAGGCCTGCTCCGGGGAGCTGTTTTTT.

This clonotype was observed many times. The chain uses TRBV27 and TRBJ2-3; TRBD2 agrees at 12 bases. Germline assignment: CDR1 MNHEY and CDR2 SMNVEV (reference sequence). Losses at the gene ends were 6 bases for V and 0 bases for J; bases not matched to a gene: 13. The CDR3 spans 19 residues. The CDR3 sequence is CASSGLAGTRLLSTDTQYF. The CDR3 coding sequence is TGTGCCAGCAGCGGACTAGCGGGGACTCGCCTCCTAAGCACAGATACGCAGTATTTT.

Comment on this clonotype: This may stem from a read error, because a much larger clone lies one nucleotide away. CDR3 nucleotide sequence: TGCGCCAGCAGCTTGGGGGCTAGCGGGGGCCTCTTCCAAGAGACCCAGTACTTC. Protein sequence: CASSLGASGGLFQETQYF. The chain carries TRBV5-1 and TRBJ2-5, with 10 positions matching TRBD2. The germline V gene has CDR1 SGHRS and CDR2 YFSETQ. CDR3 length: 18 amino acids. V shed 0 bases, J shed 1 base, and the junction held 9 bases outside the gene matches.

The chain is built from TRBV12-3 or TRBV12-4 and TRBJ2-3; 7 bases agree with TRBD1. V lost 3 bases to trimming and J lost 4 bases; unmatched junction nucleotides: 16. The CDR3 loop spans 18 amino acids. The CDR3 loop is CASSFYPPGQDKADTQYF. The DNA of the CDR3 is TGTGCCAGCAGTTTTTACCCCCCCGGACAGGATAAGGCAGATACGCAGTATTTT.